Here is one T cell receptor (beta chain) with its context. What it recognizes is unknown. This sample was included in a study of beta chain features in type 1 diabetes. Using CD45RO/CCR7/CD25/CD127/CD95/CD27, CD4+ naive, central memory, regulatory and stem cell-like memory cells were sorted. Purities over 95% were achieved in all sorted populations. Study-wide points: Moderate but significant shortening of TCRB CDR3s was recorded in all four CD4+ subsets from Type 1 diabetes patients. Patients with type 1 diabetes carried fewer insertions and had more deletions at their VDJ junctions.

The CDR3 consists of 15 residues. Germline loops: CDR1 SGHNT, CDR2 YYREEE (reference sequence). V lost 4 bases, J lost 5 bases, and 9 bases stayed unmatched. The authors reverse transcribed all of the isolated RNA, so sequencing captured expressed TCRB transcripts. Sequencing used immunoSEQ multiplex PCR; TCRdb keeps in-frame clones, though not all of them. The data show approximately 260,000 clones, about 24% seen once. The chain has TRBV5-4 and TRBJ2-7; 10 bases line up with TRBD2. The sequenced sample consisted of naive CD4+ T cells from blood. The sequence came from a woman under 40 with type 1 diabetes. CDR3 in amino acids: CASSTPSGSSNEQYF. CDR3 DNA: TGTGCCAGCAGCACGCCTAGCGGGAGTTCGAACGAGCAGTACTTC.